These 18 T cell receptor beta chains originate from one sample sequenced in a study of blood T cell repertoires in COVID-19. Clones were read by immunoSEQ multiplex PCR, and TCRdb kept only the in-frame ones, dropping some. The sample includes 250,000 to 350,000 clones, around nine tenths of them seen just once. Sequencing was carried out using PBMCs or T cells enriched from blood (not recorded which). The origin of the receptors is a woman aged 45-59 years who had been exposed to COVID-19.

The chain uses TRBV9 and TRBJ2-1; 8 nucleotides line up with TRBD1. With V trimmed by 4 bases and J by 3 bases, 9 bases remained unmatched. The CDR3 consists of 16 residues. CDR1 and CDR2 from the germline V gene are SGDLS and YYNGEE. CDR3 in amino acids: CASSFPSGGVYNEQFF. DNA for the CDR3: TGTGCCAGCAGCTTCCCGTCAGGGGGCGTCTACAATGAGCAGTTCTTC.

This rearrangement joins TRBV4-2 to TRBJ2-3; 9 nucleotides agree with TRBD2. This CDR3 is built from 16 residues. Germline CDR1 and CDR2: LGHNA and YNFKEQ. V shed 0 bases, J shed 1 base, and the junction held 2 bases outside the gene matches. This chain's CDR3 is CASSQEASGGTDTQYF. The CDR3, as DNA: TGTGCCAGCAGCCAAGAGGCTAGCGGGGGCACAGATACGCAGTATTTT.

The rearrangement links TRBV18 to TRBJ1-4, with D possibly being TRBD1 (6 bases). The CDR3 runs to 14 residues. From germline, CDR1 is KGHSH and CDR2 LQKENI. V lost 2 bases to trimming and J lost 2 bases, with 6 bases between them. The CDR3 DNA reads as TGTGCCAGCTCACCAACAGGGACTAATGAAAAACTGTTTTTT. Translation gives CASSPTGTNEKLFF. The full variable domain, in which reference TRBV18 and TRBJ1-4 provide the parts outside the CDR3, is NAGVMQNPRHLVRRRGQEARLRCSPMKGHSHVYWYRQLPEEGLKFMVYLQKENIIDESGMPKERFSAEFPKEGPSILRIQQVVRGDSAAYFCASSPTGTNEKLFFGSGTQLSVL.

The chain couples TRBV7-2 to TRBJ1-3, with unresolved D. The CDR3 runs to 16 residues. Germline V lookup: CDR1 SGHTA, CDR2 FQGNSA. The V and J ends lost 1 base and 0 bases respectively, with 10 bases between them. CDR3 bases: TGTGCCAGCAGCTTAGGTTCCGTCCTCTCTGGAAACACCATATATTTT. Amino acids: CASSLGSVLSGNTIYF.

In the case of this clone: The sample contains more than one DNA sequence encoding this CDR3. V is TRBV28 and J is TRBJ1-2, with TRBD1 as a possible D gene (5 bases). The CDR3 has 13 residues. The germline V and J ends were trimmed by 3 bases and 2 bases, with 7 bases remaining between them. Germline V CDR1 and CDR2: MDHEN, SYDVKM. The CDR3 bases are TGTGCCAGCAGTTTCAGGGAAAACTATGGCTACACCTTC. Translating it yields CASSFRENYGYTF.

V is TRBV2 and J is TRBJ1-2, with D possibly matching TRBD1 (6 bases). Trimming pared 6 bases from V and 4 bases from J, leaving 30 bases between. This CDR3 has 19 amino acids. Per the germline V gene, CDR1 is SNHLY and CDR2 is FYNNEI. CDR3 amino acids: CASSTPARVGGAKSYGYTF. Written as DNA, the CDR3 is TGTGCCAGCAGCACCCCGGCCCGTGTGGGGGGGGCAAAATCCTATGGCTACACCTTC. The whole variable domain, filled in from reference TRBV2 and TRBJ1-2, reads EPEVTQTPSHQVTQMGQEVILRCVPISNHLYFYWYRQILGQKVEFLVSFYNNEISEKSEIFDDQFSVERPDGSNFTLKIRSTKLEDSAMYFCASSTPARVGGAKSYGYTFGSGTRLTVV.

The chain employs TRBV10-2 and TRBJ2-7; 9 nucleotides align to TRBD1. CDR1 WSHSY and CDR2 SAAADI come from the germline V gene. This CDR3 comprises 15 residues. V trimming: 6 bases; J trimming: 4 bases; junction bases outside the gene matches: 10. CDR3: CASSPLRTGAYEQYF. CDR3 bases: TGCGCCAGCAGCCCCCTAAGGACAGGGGCGTACGAGCAGTACTTC.

The rearrangement joins TRBV13 to TRBJ1-2; possibly TRBD1 for D (6 bases). Trimming took 0 bases from V and 0 from J, leaving 17 bases between them. This CDR3 region has 18 residues. Germline lookup yields CDR1 PRHDT and CDR2 FYEKMQ (reference sequence). In DNA form, the CDR3 reads TGTGCCAGCAGCTTAGGATCATCTAGGGCAGGGGCTAACTATGGCTACACCTTC. Translation gives CASSLGSSRAGANYGYTF.

V gene TRBV30 combines with J gene TRBJ2-5; tentative D call: TRBD1 (6 bases). The CDR3 is 13 residues long. Germline V gives CDR1 GTSNPN, CDR2 SVGIG (reference sequence). Between the trimmed V and J ends, which lost 4 bases and 1 base, there was a span of 10 bases. CDR3 in DNA: TGTGCCTGGACAGGGGTTCCCCAAGAGACCCAGTACTTC. This gives the protein CAWTGVPQETQYF.

The chain joins TRBV19 to TRBJ1-1, with a tentative D call TRBD1 (6 bases). The V and J ends lost 0 bases and 7 bases respectively, with 15 bases between them. The CDR3 runs 15 residues. Per germline, CDR1 LNHDA and CDR2 SQIVND (reference sequence). CDR3 loop: CASSIDSYRQDEAFF. DNA of the CDR3: TGTGCCAGTAGTATAGACTCCTATCGACAGGATGAAGCTTTCTTT. The full variable domain, in which reference TRBV19 and TRBJ1-1 provide the parts outside the CDR3, is DGGITQSPKYLFRKEGQNVTLSCEQNLNHDAMYWYRQDPGQGLRLIYYSQIVNDFQKGDIAEGYSVSREKKESFPLTVTSAQKNPTAFYLCASSIDSYRQDEAFFGQGTRLTVV.

This chain joins TRBV23-1 and TRBJ1-1; D may be TRBD1 (5 bases). TRBV23-1 counts as an open reading frame of uncertain function. This CDR3 spans 15 amino acids. The V end was cut by 6 bases, the J end by 5 bases, with 19 bases between. The CDR3 region is CASRLRGGWWTEAFF. CDR3 nucleotides: TGCGCCAGCAGGTTACGGGGGGGATGGTGGACTGAAGCTTTCTTT.

The J gene is TRBJ2-3, the V gene TRBV3-1 (or the pseudogene TRBV3-2), with 7 bases that match TRBD1. The germline CDR1 and CDR2 sequences are LGHDT and YNNKEL (reference sequence). CDR3 length equals 15 residues. The V gene end was trimmed by 0 bases and the J gene end by 14 bases; junction bases not matched to a gene: 14. In DNA form, the CDR3 reads TGTGCCAGCAGCCAAGATCTTTCGACAGGGAGTTTTCCGTATTTT. Protein product: CASSQDLSTGSFPYF.

This clone was found once. V is TRBV5-5 and J is TRBJ1-5, with D tentatively TRBD1 (5 bases). This CDR3 comprises 15 residues. The germline V and J ends were trimmed by 4 bases and 2 bases, with 13 bases remaining between them. Germline loops: CDR1 SGHKS, CDR2 YYEKEE (reference sequence). The CDR3: CASSPGGTGNQPQHF. The CDR3 nucleotides read TGTGCCAGCAGCCCTGGAGGGACGGGCAATCAGCCCCAGCATTTT.

The chain has TRBV20-1 and TRBJ1-4; D is unresolved. Deletions cut 1 base from V and 8 bases from J, with 5 bases between. The CDR3 length is 11 residues. CDR1 DFQATT and CDR2 SNEGSKA come from the germline V gene (reference sequence). The CDR3 reads CSARAGEKLFF. CDR3 bases: TGCAGTGCTAGAGCTGGCGAAAAACTGTTTTTT.

The CDR3 DNA reads as TGTGCCAGCAGCCAAGACTGGCAGTTATCTAATTCACCCCTCCACTTT. The encoded protein is CASSQDWQLSNSPLHF. The rearrangement joins TRBV14 to TRBJ1-6; no reliable D call. This CDR3 has 16 residues. Looked up from germline, CDR1 is SGHDN and CDR2 is FVKESK. V was pared by 0 bases and J by 6 bases, with 12 bases between.

This chain joins TRBV13 and TRBJ1-5; D possibly corresponds to TRBD1 (6 bases). V was trimmed by 3 bases and J by 4 bases, leaving 13 bases between them. Germline assignment: CDR1 PRHDT and CDR2 FYEKMQ (reference sequence). The CDR3 runs to 15 residues. In nucleotides, the CDR3 is TGTGCCAGCAGCTTCGGCAGCAGGGGTAATCAGCCCCAGCATTTT. It codes for CASSFGSRGNQPQHF.

The V gene is TRBV29-1, the J gene TRBJ2-5; TRBD1 agrees at 11 bases. Germline assignment: CDR1 SQVTM and CDR2 ANQGSEA. V dropped 5 bases and J dropped 4; count of bases not matched to a gene: 6. There are 14 residues in the CDR3. The CDR3 bases are TGCAGCGTTCGGACAGGGGGCGGAACAGAGACCCAGTACTTC. The encoded protein is CSVRTGGGTETQYF.

The table lists this clone with a few counts. The chain is built from TRBV30 and TRBJ2-7; TRBD1 matches 8 bases. V lost 2 bases to trimming and J lost 5 bases; unmatched junction nucleotides: 8. In germline, CDR1 is GTSNPN, CDR2 SVGIG (reference sequence). The CDR3 is 14 amino acids. DNA of the CDR3: TGTGCCTGGAGTACAGGGGGGAAAGTCCACGAGCAGTACTTC. Protein product: CAWSTGGKVHEQYF.